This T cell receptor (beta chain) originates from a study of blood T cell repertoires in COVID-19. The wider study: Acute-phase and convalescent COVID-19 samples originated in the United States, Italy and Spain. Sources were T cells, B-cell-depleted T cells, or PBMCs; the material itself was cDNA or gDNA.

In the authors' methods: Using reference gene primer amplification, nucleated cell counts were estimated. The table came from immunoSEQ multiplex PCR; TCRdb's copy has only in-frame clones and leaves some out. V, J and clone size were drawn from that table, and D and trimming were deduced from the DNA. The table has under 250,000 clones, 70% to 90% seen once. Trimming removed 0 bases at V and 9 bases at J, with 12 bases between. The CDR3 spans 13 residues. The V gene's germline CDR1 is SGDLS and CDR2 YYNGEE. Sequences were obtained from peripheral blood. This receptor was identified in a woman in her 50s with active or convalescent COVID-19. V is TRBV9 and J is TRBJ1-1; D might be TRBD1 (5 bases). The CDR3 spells CASSVGGQGKAFF. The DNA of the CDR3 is TGTGCCAGCAGCGTAGGTGGGCAGGGAAAAGCTTTCTTT.